The 27 T cell receptor beta chains below come from one sample, sequenced in a study of blood T cell repertoires in COVID-19 (dated by TCRdb to the early 2020s). Library method: the immunoSEQ multiplex PCR assay. TCRdb mirrors the immuneACCESS table, restricted to in-frame sequences. Some clones are absent from its copies; in checked studies, under half trace to an unresolved V gene, and the reason for the others is unknown. Across this sample there are 650,000 to 800,000 clones, with about nine tenths seen only once. The ten largest clones add up to about 0.24% of the sample. Source material: peripheral blood. The receptor set was obtained from a young woman with acute or convalescent COVID-19.

The table lists this clone with a count of one. The chain joins TRBV7-8 to TRBJ2-7; D is ambiguous. Looked up from germline, CDR1 is SGHVS and CDR2 is FQNEAQ. V was cut by 6 bases and J by 3 bases, with 9 bases left in between. The CDR3 consists of 12 residues. The CDR3 region has the DNA TGTGCCAGCAGAACACATTTCTACGAGCAGTACTTC. This encodes CASRTHFYEQYF.

This clone was seen just once. The genes are TRBV4-1 and TRBJ1-3; 8 bases agree with TRBD1. J gave up 0 bases and V 4 bases, and 8 bases lay outside the gene matches. The CDR3 extends over 17 amino acids. Germline assignment: CDR1 MGHRA and CDR2 YSYEKL. The CDR3 DNA sequence: TGCGCCAGCAGCCCCCCGGGACAGGCCTACTCTGGAAACACCATATATTTT. Its translation is CASSPPGQAYSGNTIYF.

A remark on this clone: The sample has other DNA sequences that encode this CDR3 too. J is TRBJ2-7 and V is TRBV6-2 or TRBV6-3, with D possibly matching TRBD2 (6 bases). This CDR3 is 13 amino acids long. With 4 bases removed from V and 4 bases from J, the gap between germline ends came to 11 bases. CDR1 is MNHEY, CDR2 SVGEGT, per germline. The CDR3 DNA follows: TGTGCCAGCAGTTTCTCTGGGGGGTACGAGCAGTACTTC. The encoded protein is CASSFSGGYEQYF.

For the CDR3, the DNA is TGCGCCAGCAGCTTGGGACAGACTCTTGGGAATGAGCAGTTCTTC. It encodes CASSLGQTLGNEQFF. This chain joins TRBV5-1 and TRBJ2-1, with a tentative D call TRBD1 (5 bases). This CDR3 spans 15 amino acids. With 0 bases removed from V and 7 bases from J, the gap between germline ends came to 14 bases. Germline V gene data show CDR1 as SGHRS and CDR2 as YFSETQ.

CDR3 nucleotides: TGTGCCAGCAGTTTACCCGGGACAGGGAAGGGAAAGACCCAGTACTTC. The encoded protein is CASSLPGTGKGKTQYF. The rearrangement uses TRBV27 and TRBJ2-5; 9 bases are a match to TRBD1. The junction had 10 bases not matched to a gene; V was cut back by 2 bases and J by 6 bases. Germline CDR1 reads MNHEY; CDR2 reads SMNVEV (reference sequence). This CDR3 comprises 16 residues.

V gene TRBV5-1 combines with J gene TRBJ1-1; TRBD1 might be the D (5 bases). The V gene lost 2 bases and the J gene lost 3 bases, with 14 bases spanning the gap. Germline CDR1 is SGHRS and CDR2 is YFSETQ. CDR3 length: 15 residues. The CDR3, as DNA: TGCGCCAGCAGCTTATTAGGGGCTCAGGACACTGAAGCTTTCTTT. Protein sequence: CASSLLGAQDTEAFF.

The chain couples TRBV19 to TRBJ2-2; perhaps TRBD1 as D (6 bases). This CDR3 has 12 amino acids. CDR1 LNHDA and CDR2 SQIVND come from the germline V gene (reference sequence). The ends were cut back, 6 bases at V and 5 bases at J, with 7 bases in the middle. The CDR3 here is CASRGATGELFF. The CDR3 nucleotides read TGTGCCAGTAGGGGGGCGACCGGGGAGCTGTTTTTT.

This clone was counted only a few times. Other DNA sequences in this specimen translate into the identical CDR3. V is TRBV11-2 and J is TRBJ1-2; 7 bases fit TRBD1. The germline gives CDR1 SGHAT, CDR2 FQNNGV. After removal of 5 bases from V and 4 bases from J, the junction contained 4 bases not matched to a gene. This CDR3 comprises 13 residues. The CDR3 DNA reads TGTGCCAGCAGCCCCGACAGGGTCTATGGCTACACCTTC. As protein: CASSPDRVYGYTF.

In this sample, this clone turned up once. The rearrangement uses TRBV5-1 and TRBJ1-3; D is unclear. With 0 bases removed from V and 3 bases from J, the gap between germline ends came to 7 bases. The CDR3 covers 14 residues. From germline, CDR1 is SGHRS and CDR2 YFSETQ. CDR3 loop: CASSLGSVGNTIYF. CDR3 nucleotides: TGCGCCAGCAGCTTGGGGAGTGTTGGAAACACCATATATTTT.

This clone was seen once. V gene TRBV2 combines with J gene TRBJ1-1, with D possibly matching TRBD1 (6 bases). The germline V and J ends were trimmed by 6 bases and 1 base, with 9 bases remaining between them. CDR3 length equals 13 residues. Germline values: CDR1 SNHLY, CDR2 FYNNEI. The CDR3: CASRWDKNTEAFF. DNA for the CDR3: TGTGCCAGCAGGTGGGACAAGAACACTGAAGCTTTCTTT.

V is TRBV6-5 and J is TRBJ1-2; D is possibly TRBD1 (5 bases). CDR3 length equals 15 residues. The V end was cut by 5 bases, the J end by 4 bases, with 17 bases between. Germline V gives CDR1 MNHEY, CDR2 SVGAGI. CDR3 region: CASSPQGSGPYGYTF. In nucleotides, the CDR3 is TGTGCCAGCAGTCCGCAGGGTTCCGGCCCCTATGGCTACACCTTC.

Note on this clone: The same CDR3 is also encoded by other DNA sequences in this sample. The chain joins TRBV5-1 to TRBJ2-7; 11 bases agree with TRBD1. CDR3 size: 14 residues. With 4 bases clipped from V and 2 bases from J, the junction kept 2 bases outside the gene matches. Germline assignment: CDR1 SGHRS and CDR2 YFSETQ. CDR3 DNA: TGCGCCAGCAGCGGGGGACAGGGGGCCTACGAGCAGTACTTC. Its translation: CASSGGQGAYEQYF.

This chain connects TRBV5-1 to TRBJ1-3; D ambiguous. V was trimmed by 4 bases and J by 3 bases, leaving 14 bases between them. CDR3 length: 15 residues. Germline CDR1 is SGHRS and CDR2 is YFSETQ. The CDR3 bases are TGCGCCAGCAGCCCCCGGACCGGGGATGGAAACACCATATATTTT. This encodes CASSPRTGDGNTIYF.

Turning to this clone: At the DNA level, this CDR3 is encoded by other sequences in the same sample as well. The genes are TRBV9 and TRBJ2-3; possible D gene TRBD2, 6 bases. V lost 3 bases to trimming and J lost 1 base, with 9 bases between them. This CDR3 has 14 amino acids. Germline values: CDR1 SGDLS, CDR2 YYNGEE. CDR3 DNA sequence: TGTGCCAGCAGCGGGAGGGGTGGCACAGATACGCAGTATTTT. Amino acid sequence: CASSGRGGTDTQYF.

The genes are TRBV19 and TRBJ2-1; 7 bases fit TRBD2. The CDR3 loop spans 14 amino acids. Per germline, CDR1 LNHDA and CDR2 SQIVND (reference sequence). V shed 8 bases, J shed 7 bases, and the junction held 11 bases outside the gene matches. Here the CDR3 DNA reads TGTGCCAGTGGAAGCGGGGAAATTAGGAATGAGCAGTTCTTC. It codes for CASGSGEIRNEQFF.

This chain uses TRBV9 with TRBJ2-3; 13 bases agree with TRBD2. Germline trimming cut 3 bases from V and 5 bases from J; bases unmatched to any gene: 9. The germline CDR1 and CDR2 sequences are SGDLS and YYNGEE. This CDR3 is 17 amino acids long. This CDR3 reads CASSEGGLAGARDTQYF. In DNA, the CDR3 is TGTGCCAGCAGCGAGGGAGGACTAGCGGGGGCCAGAGATACGCAGTATTTT.

In regard to this clone: One end of the junction varies from germline; a read error may be responsible. This rearrangement joins TRBV30 to TRBJ1-5; D is uncertain. CDR1 and CDR2 from the germline V gene are GTSNPN and SVGIG (reference sequence). The CDR3 sequence is 13 residues long. The CDR3 is CACRDTSDQPQHF. The CDR3 coding sequence is TGTGCCTGTCGAGACACTAGCGATCAGCCCCAGCATTTT.

The CDR3, as DNA: TGTGCCAGCAGTTTTCGCGCGGGGGTTGTGTATTTT. Amino acid sequence: CASSFRAGVVYF. The V gene is TRBV12-3 or TRBV12-4, the J gene TRBJ2-3; 7 positions agree with TRBD2. The CDR3 runs 12 residues. The ends lost 3 bases at V and 14 bases at J; junction bases unmatched: 8.

The V and J genes are TRBV2 and TRBJ1-5; perhaps TRBD1 as D (6 bases). Germline V lookup: CDR1 SNHLY, CDR2 FYNNEI. This CDR3 region has 15 residues. Trimming removed 3 bases from V and 0 bases from J, with 9 bases in between. DNA for the CDR3: TGTGCCAGCAGTGAGTGGACAGTTAGCAATCAGCCCCAGCATTTT. Its translation is CASSEWTVSNQPQHF.

V is TRBV7-3 and J is TRBJ2-3; 7 bases align to TRBD2. V was pared by 3 bases and J by 5 bases, with 5 bases of the junction left unmatched. The length of the CDR3 is 14 residues. The germline CDR1 and CDR2 sequences are SGHTA and FQGTGA. The chain's CDR3 is CASSFGGSRDTQYF. In DNA, the CDR3 is TGTGCCAGCAGCTTCGGGGGGTCGAGAGATACGCAGTATTTT. Full variable domain (outside the CDR3, taken from reference TRBV7-3 and TRBJ2-3): GAGVSQTPSNKVTEKGKYVELRCDPISGHTALYWYRQSLGQGPEFLIYFQGTGAADDSGLPNDRFFAVRPEGSVSTLKIQRTERGDSAVYLCASSFGGSRDTQYFGPGTRLTVL.

This clone was observed a single time. V gene TRBV7-9 combines with J gene TRBJ2-3; possibly TRBD1 for D (6 bases). The CDR3 covers 14 residues. V lost 1 base and J lost 6, with 11 bases in between. CDR1 and CDR2 from the germline V gene are SEHNR and FQNEAQ (reference sequence). The CDR3 DNA reads as TGTGCCAGCAGCTTAGATAACAGGGCGGATACGCAGTATTTT. Encoded protein: CASSLDNRADTQYF.

J is TRBJ2-7 and V is TRBV11-2, with D possibly matching TRBD1 (5 bases). The germline V and J ends were trimmed by 5 bases and 0 bases, with 11 bases remaining between them. The CDR3 is made up of 14 amino acids. CDR1 and CDR2 (germline): SGHAT, FQNNGV. DNA of the CDR3: TGTGCCAGCAGCCCCTACAGGAGCTCCTACGAGCAGTACTTC. It translates to CASSPYRSSYEQYF.

The gene calls are TRBV9 and TRBJ2-1, with a possible D match to TRBD1 (6 bases). Trimming removed 4 bases at V and 9 bases at J, with 14 bases between. The CDR3 has 13 amino acids. The germline V gene has CDR1 SGDLS and CDR2 YYNGEE. CDR3 loop: CASSYDRWGEQFF. The CDR3 DNA reads as TGTGCCAGCAGCTACGACAGGTGGGGTGAGCAGTTCTTC.

J is TRBJ1-2 and V is TRBV7-9, with 7 nucleotides matching TRBD1. The CDR3 is 15 residues long. J lost 3 bases, V lost 6 bases, and 10 bases had no gene match. Germline V CDR1 and CDR2: SEHNR, FQNEAQ (reference sequence). The CDR3 DNA sequence: TGTGCCAGCAGTCGCCACCGGGACAGACACTATGGCTACACCTTC. Its translation: CASSRHRDRHYGYTF. Complete variable domain (other parts from reference TRBV7-9 and TRBJ1-2): DTGVSQNPRHKITKRGQNVTFRCDPISEHNRLYWYRQTLGQGPEFLTYFQNEAQLEKSRLLSDRFSAERPKGSFSTLEIQRTEQGDSAMYLCASSRHRDRHYGYTFGSGTRLTVV.

The rearrangement links TRBV30 to TRBJ1-2, with TRBD1 identical over 10 bases. The CDR3 has 16 amino acids. Trimming at V came to 3 bases and at J to 2 bases, leaving 9 bases not matched to a gene. Germline CDR1 reads GTSNPN; CDR2 reads SVGIG (reference sequence). The CDR3 nucleotides read TGTGCCTGGAGACCCATGGGACAGGGGAGGAACTATGGCTACACCTTC. Translation: CAWRPMGQGRNYGYTF.

This chain uses TRBV24-1 with TRBJ1-2; D ambiguous. The length of the CDR3 is 16 residues. Germline values: CDR1 KGHDR, CDR2 SFDVKD. Trimming left V 4 bases short and J 0 bases short, with 14 bases between. The CDR3 coding sequence is TGTGCCACCAGTGACTCGACGGCGGTAGCTAACTATGGCTACACCTTC. Protein sequence: CATSDSTAVANYGYTF.

This clone appeared a single time. The rearrangement joins TRBV6-1 to TRBJ2-5; 8 bases fit TRBD2. The CDR3 is 15 residues long. Per the germline V gene, CDR1 is MNHNS and CDR2 is SASEGT. V was clipped by 0 bases and J by 5 bases; unmatched bases: 5. CDR3 in amino acids: CASSEAAGGFETQYF. The CDR3 DNA sequence: TGTGCCAGCAGTGAAGCTGCGGGGGGCTTCGAGACCCAGTACTTC.